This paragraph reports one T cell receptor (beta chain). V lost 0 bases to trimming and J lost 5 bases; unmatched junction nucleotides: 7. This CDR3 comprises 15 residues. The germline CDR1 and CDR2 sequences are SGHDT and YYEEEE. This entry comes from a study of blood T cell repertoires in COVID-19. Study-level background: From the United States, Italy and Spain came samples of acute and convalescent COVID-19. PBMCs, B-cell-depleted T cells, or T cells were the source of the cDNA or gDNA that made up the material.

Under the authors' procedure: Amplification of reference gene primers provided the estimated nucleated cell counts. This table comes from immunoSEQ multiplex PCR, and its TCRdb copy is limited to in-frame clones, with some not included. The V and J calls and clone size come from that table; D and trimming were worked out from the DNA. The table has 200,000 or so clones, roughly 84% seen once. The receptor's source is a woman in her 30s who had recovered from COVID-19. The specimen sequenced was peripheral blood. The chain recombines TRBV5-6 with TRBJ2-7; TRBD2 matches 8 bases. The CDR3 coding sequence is TGTGCCAGCAGCTTGGTGCCAGCGGGAGACGACGAGCAGTACTTC. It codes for CASSLVPAGDDEQYF.